This T cell receptor (beta chain) emerged from a study of Graves' ophthalmopathy and Graves' hyperthyroidism. The overall study: No treatment had been given when peripheral blood was collected at initial diagnosis. Study-wide results and limits: Clonotypes were expanded in thyroid at above 0.001 frequency, and most also appeared in blood.

Concerning this clonotype itself: As yet, its antigen is unknown.

CDR1 and CDR2 (germline): MNHNY, SVGAGI (reference sequence). This CDR3 contains 15 residues. J gave up 4 bases and V 4 bases, and 8 bases lay outside the gene matches. RNA transcripts yielded amplified TCR beta CDR3 regions. HTBI primers primed a first-round RT-PCR, and a second-round multiplex PCR followed. TCRdb reprocessed the multiplex PCR reads via MiXCR and lists one record per CDR3 protein. The repertoire holds 500,000 to 800,000 distinct CDR3 sequences, with about 40% as singletons. Moderate-to-severe activity, CAS ≥3, NOSPECS ≥4 and a duration under 3 months were seen in donors with ophthalmopathy. The authors isolated PBMCs from approximately 10 ml of fresh peripheral blood.

The sequence derives from an adult man with Graves' ophthalmopathy. Sequencing used peripheral blood. The chain is built from TRBV6-6 and TRBJ1-1; TRBD1 aligns across 8 bases. CDR3 in DNA: TGTGCCAGCAGTTCCTACAGGGGGGGGGGCACTGAAGCTTTCTTT. It codes for CASSSYRGGGTEAFF.